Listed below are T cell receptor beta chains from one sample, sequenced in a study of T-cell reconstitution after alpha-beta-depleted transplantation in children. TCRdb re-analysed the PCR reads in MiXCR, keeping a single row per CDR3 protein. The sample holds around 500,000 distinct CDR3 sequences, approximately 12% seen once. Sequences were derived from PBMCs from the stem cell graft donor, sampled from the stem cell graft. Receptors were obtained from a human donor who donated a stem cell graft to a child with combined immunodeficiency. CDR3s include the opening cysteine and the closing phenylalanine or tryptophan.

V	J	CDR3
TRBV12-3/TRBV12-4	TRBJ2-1	CASRETSGSRSEQFF
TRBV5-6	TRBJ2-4	CASSSPGLESVIQYF
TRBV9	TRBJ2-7	CASSAAAGGSYEQYF
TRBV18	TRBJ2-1	CASSPKGGDEQFF
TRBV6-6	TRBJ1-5	CATSSRDQPQHF
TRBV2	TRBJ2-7	CASSEPSGASYEQYF
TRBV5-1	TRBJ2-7	CASHTGSRGLAYEQYF
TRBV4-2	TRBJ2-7	CASSQELSTAGGAYEQYF
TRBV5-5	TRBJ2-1	CASSLGSEGHHEQFF
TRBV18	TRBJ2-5	CASSSGTGNYETQYF
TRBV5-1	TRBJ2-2	CASSFSGKRGGELFF
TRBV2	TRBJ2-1	CASSQLRDRANNEQFF
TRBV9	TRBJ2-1	CASSVGLAGEGEQFF
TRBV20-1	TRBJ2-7	CSARDLAGSPSYEQYF
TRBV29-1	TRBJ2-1	CSVVAEGLRTSNEQFF
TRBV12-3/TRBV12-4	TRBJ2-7	CASSSRVIIYEQYF
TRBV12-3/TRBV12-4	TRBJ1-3	CASSPGLGNTIYF
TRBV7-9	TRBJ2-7	CASSRISYEQYF
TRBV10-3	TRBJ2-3	CAISLGQGADTQYF
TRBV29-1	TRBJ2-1	CSTKRTSGRDEQFF
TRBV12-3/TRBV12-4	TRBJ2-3	CASSLGTGGPRDTQYF
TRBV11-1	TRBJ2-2	CASSPGTGPNTGELFF
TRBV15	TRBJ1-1	CATSSPGPDRPEAFF
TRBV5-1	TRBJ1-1	CASSFEGSVNTEAFF
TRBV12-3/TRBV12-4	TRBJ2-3	CASSPGLAGTDTQYF
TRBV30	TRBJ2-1	CAWSRGQGQNEQFF
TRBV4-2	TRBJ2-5	CASSQAGRQETQYF
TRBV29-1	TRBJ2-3	CSVAPSGRWTDTQYF
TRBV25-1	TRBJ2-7	CASSGTSGTGTGLLTYEQYF
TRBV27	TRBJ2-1	CASSFRPPGYNEQFF
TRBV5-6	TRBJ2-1	CASSLKGSAYNEQFF
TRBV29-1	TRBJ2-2	CSVTGTANTGELFF
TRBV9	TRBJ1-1	CASTPRGEGRNTEAFF
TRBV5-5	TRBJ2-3	CASSRLTTDTQYF
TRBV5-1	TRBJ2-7	CASSYWNSREGSYEQYF
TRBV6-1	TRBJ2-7	CASSEHTYGQYF
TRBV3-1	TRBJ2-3	CASSLSGQGRNTQYF
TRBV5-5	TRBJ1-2	CASSFSGESNYGYTF
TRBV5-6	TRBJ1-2	CASELDVPGRSNYGYTF
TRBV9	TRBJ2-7	CASSVGTGDAYEQYF
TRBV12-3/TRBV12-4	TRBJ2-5	CASSLERKETQYF
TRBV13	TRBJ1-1	CASSLPYVPNTEAFF